This T cell receptor (beta chain) was profiled in a study of blood T cells in healthy people across ages. This clonotype appeared a few times. Its target is not known. General study points: No one knew whether donors had CMV, which possibly confounded expanded clonotype changes.

Researchers isolated at least 7 million PBMCs per sample. The CDR3 sequence is 13 residues long. Germline V lookup: CDR1 SGHAT, CDR2 FQNNGV. Trimming removed 5 bases from V and 6 bases from J, with 14 bases in between. Combining a sample-barcoded 5' primer with a J-beta primer mix, a second PCR ran for roughly 6 to 12 cycles. A template-switch adaptor with 12 random nucleotides tagged each cDNA molecule. Each CDR3 protein is one row after TCRdb ran MiXCR on the 5' RACE reads. The data show about 1.4 million distinct CDR3 sequences, 59% seen once. This chain links TRBV11-2 with TRBJ2-7, with a weak D call TRBD1 (7 bases). The material sequenced was blood. This receptor was identified in a man between 18 and 29 years old in good health. In DNA form, the CDR3 reads TGTGCCAGCAGCCCCGCCCAGGGGGGCGAGCAGTACTTC. This codes for CASSPAQGGEQYF.